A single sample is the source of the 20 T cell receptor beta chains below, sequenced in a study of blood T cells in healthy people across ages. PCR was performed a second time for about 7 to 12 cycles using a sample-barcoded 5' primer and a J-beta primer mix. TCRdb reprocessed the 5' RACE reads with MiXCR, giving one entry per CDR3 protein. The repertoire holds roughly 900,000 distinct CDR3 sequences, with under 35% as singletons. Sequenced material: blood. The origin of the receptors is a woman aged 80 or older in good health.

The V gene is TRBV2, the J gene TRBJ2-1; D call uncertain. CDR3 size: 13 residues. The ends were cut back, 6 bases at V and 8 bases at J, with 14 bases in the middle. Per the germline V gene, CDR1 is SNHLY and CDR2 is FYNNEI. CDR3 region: CASRERRVDEQFF. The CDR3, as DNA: TGTGCCAGCAGGGAAAGAAGGGTTGATGAGCAGTTCTTC. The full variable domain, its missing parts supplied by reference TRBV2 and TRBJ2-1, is EPEVTQTPSHQVTQMGQEVILRCVPISNHLYFYWYRQILGQKVEFLVSFYNNEISEKSEIFDDQFSVERPDGSNFTLKIRSTKLEDSAMYFCASRERRVDEQFFGPGTRLTVL.

CDR3 in DNA: TGCGCCAGCAGCCTCTACATCTCATTGGGGGGCTCTACTGACTATGGCTACACCTTC. Its protein product is CASSLYISLGGSTDYGYTF. The chain carries TRBV4-1 and TRBJ1-2; perhaps TRBD1 as D (6 bases). Germline CDR1 and CDR2: MGHRA and YSYEKL. V lost 4 bases and J 3 bases, leaving 27 bases between the germline ends. The CDR3 is 19 amino acids.

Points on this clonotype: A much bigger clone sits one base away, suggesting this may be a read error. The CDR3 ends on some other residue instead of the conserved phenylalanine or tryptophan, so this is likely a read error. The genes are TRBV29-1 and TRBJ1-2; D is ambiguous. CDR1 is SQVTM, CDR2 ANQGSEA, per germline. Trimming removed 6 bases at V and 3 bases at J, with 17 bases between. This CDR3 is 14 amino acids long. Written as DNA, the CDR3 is TGCAGCGTCCACTTGGGCAGCGGGGACTATGGCTACACCGTC. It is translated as CSVHLGSGDYGYTV.

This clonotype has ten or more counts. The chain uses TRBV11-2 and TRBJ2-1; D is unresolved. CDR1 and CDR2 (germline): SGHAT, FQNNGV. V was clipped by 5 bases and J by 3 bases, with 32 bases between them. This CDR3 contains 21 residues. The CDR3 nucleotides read TGTGCCAGCAGCGCCCTTAGATACAGTGGGCAGTCAGGATGGGTCTACAATGAGCAGTTCTTC. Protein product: CASSALRYSGQSGWVYNEQFF.

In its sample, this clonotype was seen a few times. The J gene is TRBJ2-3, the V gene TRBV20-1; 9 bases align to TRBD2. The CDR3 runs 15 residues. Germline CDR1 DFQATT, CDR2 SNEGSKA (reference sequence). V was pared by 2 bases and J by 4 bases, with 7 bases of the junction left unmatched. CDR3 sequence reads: CSARTGTSLPDTQYF. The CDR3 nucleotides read TGCAGTGCTAGAACCGGGACTAGCTTACCAGATACGCAGTATTTT.

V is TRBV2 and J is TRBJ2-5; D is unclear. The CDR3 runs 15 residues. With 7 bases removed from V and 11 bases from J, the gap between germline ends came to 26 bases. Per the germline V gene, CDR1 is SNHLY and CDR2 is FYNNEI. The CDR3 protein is CASTPKSLGHNEQYF. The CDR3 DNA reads TGTGCCAGCACCCCCAAGTCGTTAGGGCACAATGAGCAGTACTTC.

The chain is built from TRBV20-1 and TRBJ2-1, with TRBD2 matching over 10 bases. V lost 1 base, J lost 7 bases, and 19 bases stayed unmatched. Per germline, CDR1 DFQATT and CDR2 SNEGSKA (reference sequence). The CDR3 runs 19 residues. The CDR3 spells CSARGSGRAGSWVRNEQFF. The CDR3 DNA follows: TGCAGTGCTAGAGGGAGCGGGAGGGCCGGTTCTTGGGTCAGGAATGAGCAGTTCTTC.

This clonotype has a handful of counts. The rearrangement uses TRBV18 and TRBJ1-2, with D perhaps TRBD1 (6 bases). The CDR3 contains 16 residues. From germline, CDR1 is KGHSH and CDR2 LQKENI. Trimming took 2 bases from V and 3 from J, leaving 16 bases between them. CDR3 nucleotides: TGTGCCAGCTCACCATTAGGGACAACCCTAGACTATGGCTACACCTTC. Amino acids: CASSPLGTTLDYGYTF. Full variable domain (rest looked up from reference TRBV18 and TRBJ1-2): NAGVMQNPRHLVRRRGQEARLRCSPMKGHSHVYWYRQLPEEGLKFMVYLQKENIIDESGMPKERFSAEFPKEGPSILRIQQVVRGDSAAYFCASSPLGTTLDYGYTFGSGTRLTVV.

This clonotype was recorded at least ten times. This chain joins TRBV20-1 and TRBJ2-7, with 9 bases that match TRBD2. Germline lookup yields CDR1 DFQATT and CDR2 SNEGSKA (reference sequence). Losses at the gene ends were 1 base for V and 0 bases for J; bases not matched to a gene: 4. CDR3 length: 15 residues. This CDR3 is CSARGERGVSYEQYF. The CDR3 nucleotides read TGCAGTGCTAGAGGGGAGCGGGGGGTCTCCTACGAGCAGTACTTC.

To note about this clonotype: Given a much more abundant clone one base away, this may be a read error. CDR3 in DNA: TGCAGTGCTAATCCGGGACTCGGCTACGAGCAGTACTTC. Its protein product is CSANPGLGYEQYF. The chain uses TRBV20-1 and TRBJ2-4, with a possible D match to TRBD2 (6 bases). TRBJ2-7 explains the end of the DNA better; the J call may be wrong. Germline V gene data show CDR1 as DFQATT and CDR2 as SNEGSKA (reference sequence). There are 13 residues in the CDR3.

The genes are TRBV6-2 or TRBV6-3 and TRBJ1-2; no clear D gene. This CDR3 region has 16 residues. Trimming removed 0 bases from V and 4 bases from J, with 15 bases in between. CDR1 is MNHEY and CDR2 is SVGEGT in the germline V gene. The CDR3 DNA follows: TGTGCCAGCAGTTACTCCGCCCCACCAAGCGGCTATGGCTACACCTTC. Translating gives CASSYSAPPSGYGYTF.

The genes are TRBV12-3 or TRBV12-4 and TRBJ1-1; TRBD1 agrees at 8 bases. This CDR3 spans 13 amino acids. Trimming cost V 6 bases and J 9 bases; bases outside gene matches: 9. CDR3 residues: CASRTGVGMKAFF. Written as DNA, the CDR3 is TGTGCCAGCAGGACAGGGGTAGGGATGAAAGCTTTCTTT.

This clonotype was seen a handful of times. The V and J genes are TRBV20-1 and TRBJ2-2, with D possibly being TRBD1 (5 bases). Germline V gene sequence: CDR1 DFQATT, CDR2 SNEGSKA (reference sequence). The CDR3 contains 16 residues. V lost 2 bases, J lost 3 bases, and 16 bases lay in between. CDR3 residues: CSARHLGREDTGELFF. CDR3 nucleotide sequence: TGCAGTGCTAGACATTTGGGCAGGGAAGACACCGGGGAGCTGTTTTTT.

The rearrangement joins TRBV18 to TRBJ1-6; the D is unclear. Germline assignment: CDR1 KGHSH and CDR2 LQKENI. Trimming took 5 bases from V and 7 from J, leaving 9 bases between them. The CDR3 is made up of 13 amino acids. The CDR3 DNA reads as TGTGCCAGCTCATCCGGGGTAAATTCACCCCTCCACTTT. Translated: CASSSGVNSPLHF. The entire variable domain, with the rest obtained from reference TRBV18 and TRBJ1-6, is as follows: NAGVMQNPRHLVRRRGQEARLRCSPMKGHSHVYWYRQLPEEGLKFMVYLQKENIIDESGMPKERFSAEFPKEGPSILRIQQVVRGDSAAYFCASSSGVNSPLHFGNGTRLTVT.

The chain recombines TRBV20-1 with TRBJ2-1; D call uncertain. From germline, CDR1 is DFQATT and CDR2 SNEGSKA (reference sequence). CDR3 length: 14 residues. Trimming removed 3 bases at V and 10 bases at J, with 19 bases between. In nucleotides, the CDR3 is TGCAGTGCTAGTCGCCCTCCCCCTCGGTCCGAGCAGTTCTTC. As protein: CSASRPPPRSEQFF.

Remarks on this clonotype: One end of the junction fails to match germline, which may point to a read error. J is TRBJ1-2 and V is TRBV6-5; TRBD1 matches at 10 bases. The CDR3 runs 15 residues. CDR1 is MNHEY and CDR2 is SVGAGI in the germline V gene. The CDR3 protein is CAGSPRQGARSGYTF. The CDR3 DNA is TGTGCCGGCAGTCCTAGACAGGGGGCGCGGAGTGGCTACACCTTC.

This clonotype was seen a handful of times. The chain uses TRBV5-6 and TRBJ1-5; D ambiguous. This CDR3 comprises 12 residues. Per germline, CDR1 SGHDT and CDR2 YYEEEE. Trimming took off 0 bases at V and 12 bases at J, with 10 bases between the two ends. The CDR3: CASSLGGERQHF. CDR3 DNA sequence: TGTGCCAGCAGCTTGGGCGGGGAACGCCAGCATTTT.

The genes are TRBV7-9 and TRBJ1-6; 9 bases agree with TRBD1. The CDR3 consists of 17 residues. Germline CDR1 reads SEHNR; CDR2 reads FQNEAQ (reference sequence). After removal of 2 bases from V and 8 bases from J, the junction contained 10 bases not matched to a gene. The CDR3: CASSLYSLRDRDSPLHF. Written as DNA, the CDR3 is TGTGCCAGCAGCTTATACTCCCTCCGGGACAGGGATTCACCCCTCCACTTT.

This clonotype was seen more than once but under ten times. The CDR3 coding sequence is TGTGCCAGCAGCCCTCAGGGAGGTGGAAACATTCAGTACTTC. Translated, it gives CASSPQGGGNIQYF. This chain joins TRBV7-9 and TRBJ2-4, with a weak D call TRBD2 (6 bases). V was trimmed by 5 bases and J by 6 bases, leaving 14 bases between them. This CDR3 has 14 amino acids. Per the germline V gene, CDR1 is SEHNR and CDR2 is FQNEAQ (reference sequence).

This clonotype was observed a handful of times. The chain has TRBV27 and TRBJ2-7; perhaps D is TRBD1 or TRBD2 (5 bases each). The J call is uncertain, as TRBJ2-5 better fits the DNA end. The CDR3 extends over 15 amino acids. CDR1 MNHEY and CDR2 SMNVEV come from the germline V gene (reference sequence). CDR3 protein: CASSRYPGRLETQYF. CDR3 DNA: TGTGCCAGCAGCCGCTATCCAGGGAGACTAGAGACCCAGTACTTC.